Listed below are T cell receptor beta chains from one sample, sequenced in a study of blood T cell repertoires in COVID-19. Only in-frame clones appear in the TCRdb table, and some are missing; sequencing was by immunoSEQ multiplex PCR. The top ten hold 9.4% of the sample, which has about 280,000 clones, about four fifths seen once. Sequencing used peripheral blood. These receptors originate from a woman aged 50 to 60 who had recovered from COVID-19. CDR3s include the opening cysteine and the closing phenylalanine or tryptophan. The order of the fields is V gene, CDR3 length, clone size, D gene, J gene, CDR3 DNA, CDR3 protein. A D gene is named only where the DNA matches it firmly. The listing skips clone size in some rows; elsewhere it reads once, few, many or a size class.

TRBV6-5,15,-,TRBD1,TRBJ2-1,TGTGCCAGCAGTCCCGGACAGGGGTTAGGATATGAGCAGTTCTTC,CASSPGQGLGYEQFF
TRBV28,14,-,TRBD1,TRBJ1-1,TGTGCCAGCAGTCCAGGACAGGGGGGCACTGAAGCTTTCTTT,CASSPGQGGTEAFF
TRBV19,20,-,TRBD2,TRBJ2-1,TGTGCCAGTAGCCCTCGGGGTGGGCTAGCGGGGGGAACTTCCTACAATGAGCAGTTCTTC,CASSPRGGLAGGTSYNEQFF
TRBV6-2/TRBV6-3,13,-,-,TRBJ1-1,TGTGCCAGCAGTTACGAGGTGATCACTGAAGCTTTCTTT,CASSYEVITEAFF
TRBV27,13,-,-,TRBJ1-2,TGTGCCAGCAGCCCCGGGGTATGGTTGGGCTACACCTTC,CASSPGVWLGYTF
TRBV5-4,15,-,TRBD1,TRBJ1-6,TGTGCCAGCAGCGCTAAACAGGGGGGCAATTCACCCCTCCACTTT,CASSAKQGGNSPLHF
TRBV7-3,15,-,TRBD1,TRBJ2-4,TGTGCCAGCAGCACGACAGGGGGTGCCAAAAACATTCAGTACTTC,CASSTTGGAKNIQYF
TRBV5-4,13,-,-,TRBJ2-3,TGTGCCAGCAGCTTTCAATTGTCGGGGGCGCAGTATTTT,CASSFQLSGAQYF
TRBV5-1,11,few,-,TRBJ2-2,TGCGCCAGTCGGAACACCGGGGAGCTGTTTTTT,CASRNTGELFF
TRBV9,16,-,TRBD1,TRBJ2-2,TGTGCCAGCAGCGTAGCCCGAGACAGGGTTTCCGGGGAGCTGTTTTTT,CASSVARDRVSGELFF
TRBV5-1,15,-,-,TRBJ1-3,TGCGCCAGCAGCTCGGAGGAGGTAGGACGAAACACCATATATTTT,CASSSEEVGRNTIYF
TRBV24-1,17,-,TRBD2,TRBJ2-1,TGTGCCACCAGTGATTTCAACCTAGCGGGAGTAGGGAATGAGCAGTTCTTC,CATSDFNLAGVGNEQFF
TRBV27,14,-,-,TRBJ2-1,TGTGCCGCCCCCGGCGGCCGCTCCTACAATGAGCAGTTCTTC,CAAPGGRSYNEQFF
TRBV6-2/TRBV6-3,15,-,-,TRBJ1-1,TGTGCCAGCATCCCAGGTAAGGCGGTCAACACTGAAGCTTTCTTT,CASIPGKAVNTEAFF
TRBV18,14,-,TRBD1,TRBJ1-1,TGTGCCAGCTCTTCAACAGGGGCTGGCACTGAAGCTTTCTTT,CASSSTGAGTEAFF
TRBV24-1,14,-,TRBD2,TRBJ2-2,TGTGCCACCACCTCAGCGGGGGGCACCGGGGAGCTGTTTTTT,CATTSAGGTGELFF
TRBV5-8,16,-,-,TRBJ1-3,TGTGCCAGCAGCTTGATTGGGCTCAGCTCTGGAAACACCATATATTTT,CASSLIGLSSGNTIYF
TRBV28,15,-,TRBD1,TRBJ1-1,TGTGCCAGCAGTCTAACCGGGACAGCGAACACTGAAGCTTTCTTT,CASSLTGTANTEAFF
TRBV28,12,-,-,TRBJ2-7,TGTGCCGCGCGGGATTCGATGGACGAGCAGTACTTC,CAARDSMDEQYF
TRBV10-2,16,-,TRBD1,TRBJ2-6,TGCGCCAGCAGAACAGGGGGCGCGGGAGGGGCCAACGTCCTGACTTTC,CASRTGGAGGANVLTF
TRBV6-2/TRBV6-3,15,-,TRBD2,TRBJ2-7,TGTGCCAGCAGCCCTCCGAGCGGGGGCTCCTACGAGCAGTACTTC,CASSPPSGGSYEQYF
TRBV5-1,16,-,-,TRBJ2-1,TGCGCCAGCAGCTTGGTGGCGGCTAGCTCCTACAATGAGCAGTTCTTC,CASSLVAASSYNEQFF
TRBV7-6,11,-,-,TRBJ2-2,TGTGCTACTCGGGTTGCCGGGGAGCTGTTTTTT,CATRVAGELFF
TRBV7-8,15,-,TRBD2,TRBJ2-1,TGTGCCAGCAGAAAGCGGGGGGTCTCCTACAATGAGCAGTTCTTC,CASRKRGVSYNEQFF
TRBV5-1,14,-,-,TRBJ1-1,TGCGCCAGCGTTTCCCCGGGGGGGGGAACTGAAGCTTTCTTT,CASVSPGGGTEAFF
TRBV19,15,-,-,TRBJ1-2,TGTGCCAGTAGTATAGATTCGTCGGGGAACTATGGCTACACCTTC,CASSIDSSGNYGYTF
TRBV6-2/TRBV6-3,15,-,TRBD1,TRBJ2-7,TGTGCCAGCAGTTACTGGGACAGGGGGGCCTACGAGCAGTACTTC,CASSYWDRGAYEQYF
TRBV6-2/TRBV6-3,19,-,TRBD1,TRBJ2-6,TGTGCCAGCAGTTACTCAAACGACAGGGTCAGCTCTGGGGCCAACGTCCTGACTTTC,CASSYSNDRVSSGANVLTF
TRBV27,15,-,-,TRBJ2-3,TGTGCCAGCAGTCGCTCCTGGCCTAGCACAGATACGCAGTATTTT,CASSRSWPSTDTQYF
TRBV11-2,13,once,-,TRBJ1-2,TGTGCCAGCAGCCCCACGAGGAACTATGGCTACACCTTC,CASSPTRNYGYTF
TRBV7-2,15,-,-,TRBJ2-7,TGTGCCAGCAGCCCCTCGGGGTGGTGGTTCAACGAGCAGTACTTC,CASSPSGWWFNEQYF
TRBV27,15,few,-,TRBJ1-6,TGTGCCAGCAGCTGGACTCAGGGGTATGGATCACCCCTCCACTTT,CASSWTQGYGSPLHF
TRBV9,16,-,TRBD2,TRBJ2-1,TGTGCCAGCAGCGTAGGCCGACTAGCGGGATACAATGAGCAGTTCTTC,CASSVGRLAGYNEQFF
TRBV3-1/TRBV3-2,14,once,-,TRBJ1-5,TGTGCCAGCAGCCACCGGAGAGGTCTGAGGCCCCAGCATTTT,CASSHRRGLRPQHF
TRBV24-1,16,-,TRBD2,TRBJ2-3,TGTGCCACCAGTGATTTGCGGCGGGGGAACACAGATACGCAGTATTTT,CATSDLRRGNTDTQYF
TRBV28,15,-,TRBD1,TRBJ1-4,TGTGCCAGCAGTTTACTGGGACAGGGGAGTGAAAAACTGTTTTTT,CASSLLGQGSEKLFF
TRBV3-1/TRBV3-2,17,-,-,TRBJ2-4,TGTGCCAGCAGCCAAGTTGGAGGAGGGAGCGCCAAAAACATTCAGTACTTC,CASSQVGGGSAKNIQYF
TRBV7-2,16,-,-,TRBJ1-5,TGTGCCAGCAGCCCCAGGCCAGGATATAGCAATCAGCCCCAGCATTTT,CASSPRPGYSNQPQHF
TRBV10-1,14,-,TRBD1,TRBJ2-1,TGCGCCAGCAGTGGGGGGGACAGGGGCAATGAGCAGTTCTTC,CASSGGDRGNEQFF
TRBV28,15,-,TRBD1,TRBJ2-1,TGTGCCAGCAGCCTGCCGGGACAGGGTGGGAATGAGCAGTTCTTC,CASSLPGQGGNEQFF
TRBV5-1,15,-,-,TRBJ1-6,TGCGCCAGCAGCTTGGGGCAGGGTGGATATTCACCCCTCCACTTT,CASSLGQGGYSPLHF
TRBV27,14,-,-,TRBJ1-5,TGTGCCAGCAGTTTGGGCCCCCAATCTCAGCCCCAGCATTTT,CASSLGPQSQPQHF
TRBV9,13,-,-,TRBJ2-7,TGTGCCAGCAGCGAGGGAGAGGCCTACGAGCAGTACTTC,CASSEGEAYEQYF
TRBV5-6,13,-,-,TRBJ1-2,TGTGCCAGCAGCTTGTTAGATAACTATGGCTACACCTTC,CASSLLDNYGYTF
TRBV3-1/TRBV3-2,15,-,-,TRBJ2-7,TGTGCCAGCAGCCAAGTCGTTTCAGGCAGCTCCGAGCAGTACTTC,CASSQVVSGSSEQYF
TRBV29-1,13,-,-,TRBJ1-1,TGCAGCGTTTTGGACAGCTTGCGGACTGAAGCTTTCTTT,CSVLDSLRTEAFF
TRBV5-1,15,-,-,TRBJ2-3,TGCGCCAGCAGCTTGGCCCAGGGGCTTGCAGATACGCAGTATTTT,CASSLAQGLADTQYF
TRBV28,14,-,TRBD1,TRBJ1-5,TGTGCCAGCAGAGGGACAGGGCTCGGACAGCCCCAGCATTTT,CASRGTGLGQPQHF
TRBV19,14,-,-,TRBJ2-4,TGTGCCAGTAGTATAGCAGGGGATAGGGACATTCAGTACTTC,CASSIAGDRDIQYF
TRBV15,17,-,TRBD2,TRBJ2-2,TGTGCCACCAGCAGAGAACTAGCGGGAGGGCCAACCGGGGAGCTGTTTTTT,CATSRELAGGPTGELFF